The 15 T cell receptor beta chains below were found in one sample sequenced in a study of CD8 T cells in ankylosing spondylitis. TCRdb ran MiXCR on the 5' RACE reads and lists one entry per CDR3 protein. The sample gives about 540,000 distinct CDR3 sequences, about an eighth of which show up once; about 6.5% is in the top ten. Study-level points and caveats: Characteristic, it appeared, of ankylosing spondylitis blood was a TCR beta motif of 7 or 8 highly homologous variants.

Which antigens these TCRs recognize remains unknown. Sequencing was performed on blood, either unsorted or a sorted T cell fraction (not recorded which). All receptors derive from a male donor with ankylosing spondylitis.

The genes are TRBV5-1 and TRBJ1-2, with 7 bases that match TRBD1. V was clipped by 4 bases and J by 4 bases; unmatched bases: 10. The CDR3 is 15 amino acids. The germline gives CDR1 SGHRS, CDR2 YFSETQ. The CDR3 loop reads CASSPDRVESYGYTF. The CDR3 DNA reads TGCGCCAGCAGCCCAGACAGGGTCGAAAGCTATGGCTACACCTTC.

The chain uses TRBV19 and TRBJ2-6; 12 bases match TRBD2. CDR3 length equals 17 residues. J gave up 2 bases and V 3 bases, and 2 bases lay outside the gene matches. Germline V CDR1 and CDR2: LNHDA, SQIVND (reference sequence). In DNA form, the CDR3 reads TGTGCCAGTAGTATGCTAGCGGGAGGGGCTGGGGCCAACGTCCTGACTTTC. Translating it yields CASSMLAGGAGANVLTF. The full variable domain, its missing parts supplied by reference TRBV19 and TRBJ2-6, is DGGITQSPKYLFRKEGQNVTLSCEQNLNHDAMYWYRQDPGQGLRLIYYSQIVNDFQKGDIAEGYSVSREKKESFPLTVTSAQKNPTAFYLCASSMLAGGAGANVLTFGAGSRLTVL.

J is TRBJ1-2 and V is TRBV15, with unresolved D. Trimming removed 1 base at V and 8 bases at J, with 20 bases between. The CDR3 loop spans 16 amino acids. The germline gives CDR1 LNHNV, CDR2 YYDKDF (reference sequence). CDR3 in amino acids: CATSRVTPGSGGGYTF. For the CDR3, the DNA is TGTGCCACCAGCAGAGTCACGCCAGGATCGGGCGGAGGCTACACCTTC.

This clonotype was recorded many times. V and J are TRBV15 and TRBJ1-6; D remains ambiguous. Germline CDR1 is LNHNV and CDR2 is YYDKDF (reference sequence). The CDR3 loop spans 15 amino acids. V lost 1 base to trimming and J lost 8 bases, with 12 bases between them. This chain's CDR3 is CATSRGKNPDSPLHF. DNA for the CDR3: TGTGCCACCAGCAGAGGAAAAAACCCGGATTCACCCCTCCACTTT.

The CDR3 DNA sequence: TGTGCCAGCAGCGTAGGTCGGCAGGGAAGCGGGGAGCTGTTTTTT. Its translation is CASSVGRQGSGELFF. This chain links TRBV9 with TRBJ2-2, with D possibly TRBD1 on 5 matching bases. The CDR3 spans 15 residues. Germline CDR1 is SGDLS and CDR2 is YYNGEE. The V end lost 0 bases, the J end lost 7 bases, and 13 bases lay between the germline ends.

This clonotype was seen only a few times. V is TRBV12-3 or TRBV12-4 and J is TRBJ2-5, with D perhaps TRBD2 (6 bases). This CDR3 comprises 14 residues. V dropped 7 bases and J dropped 4 bases, with 16 bases sitting between them. CDR3 DNA: TGTGCCAGCATGCTCAGGAGGGCGGGAGAGACCCAGTACTTC. Its protein product is CASMLRRAGETQYF.

This sequence joins TRBV20-1 and TRBJ2-1, with 7 bases matching TRBD2. The CDR3 contains 13 residues. Per germline, CDR1 DFQATT and CDR2 SNEGSKA (reference sequence). The V gene end was trimmed by 5 bases and the J gene end by 0 bases; junction bases not matched to a gene: 1. The CDR3 nucleotides are TGCAGTGCTCTAGCGGCCTCCTACAATGAGCAGTTCTTC. Its translation: CSALAASYNEQFF.

This chain links TRBV2 with TRBJ1-4; 8 nucleotides match TRBD1. V shed 2 bases, J shed 3 bases, and the junction held 2 bases outside the gene matches. CDR3 length equals 15 residues. Per germline, CDR1 SNHLY and CDR2 FYNNEI. CDR3 nucleotide sequence: TGTGCCAGCAGTGAACAGGGGGCGGCTAATGAAAAACTGTTTTTT. Amino acid sequence: CASSEQGAANEKLFF.

The chain employs TRBV5-1 and TRBJ1-2; D is unresolved. The germline V and J ends were trimmed by 0 bases and 8 bases, with 14 bases remaining between them. This CDR3 is built from 14 residues. From germline, CDR1 is SGHRS and CDR2 YFSETQ. The CDR3 here is CASSLEGHQRGYTF. In nucleotides, the CDR3 is TGCGCCAGCAGCTTGGAGGGTCACCAACGCGGCTACACCTTC. The variable domain in full, completed from reference TRBV5-1 and TRBJ1-2, reads KAGVTQTPRYLIKTRGQQVTLSCSPISGHRSVSWYQQTPGQGLQFLFEYFSETQRNKGNFPGRFSGRQFSNSRSEMNVSTLELGDSALYLCASSLEGHQRGYTFGSGTRLTVV.

Ten or more counts support this clonotype. This chain connects TRBV20-1 to TRBJ2-1; weak D call: TRBD1 (6 bases). In germline, CDR1 is DFQATT, CDR2 SNEGSKA (reference sequence). This CDR3 is built from 14 residues. V was clipped by 4 bases and J by 3 bases, with 13 bases between them. In DNA, the CDR3 is TGCAGTGCTACTTCGGGACATCACTACAATGAGCAGTTCTTC. This gives the protein CSATSGHHYNEQFF.

This clonotype was recorded a few times. The chain carries TRBV25-1 and TRBJ1-1; D unresolved. Germline assignment: CDR1 MGHDK and CDR2 SYGVNS. V lost 0 bases to trimming and J lost 3 bases, with 5 bases between them. This CDR3 spans 13 amino acids. Here the CDR3 DNA reads TGTGCCAGCAGTGAATACTGGGACACTGAAGCTTTCTTT. Protein sequence: CASSEYWDTEAFF.

This clonotype has more than one count but fewer than ten. Here the CDR3 DNA reads TGTGCCAGCAGCTCCGGACCAGTGTACAATGAGCAGTTCTTC. This gives the protein CASSSGPVYNEQFF. The V gene is TRBV7-2, the J gene TRBJ2-1, with D unclear. V lost 4 bases and J lost 4, with 11 bases in between. The CDR3 extends over 14 amino acids. Germline lookup yields CDR1 SGHTA and CDR2 FQGNSA.

V usage is TRBV7-8 and J usage is TRBJ2-1, with 7 nucleotides matching TRBD2. V was pared by 0 bases and J by 12 bases, with 2 bases of the junction left unmatched. Per the germline V gene, CDR1 is SGHVS and CDR2 is FQNEAQ. The CDR3 runs 12 residues. The CDR3 sequence: CASSLAGLMQFF. CDR3 DNA sequence: TGTGCCAGCAGCTTAGCGGGACTAATGCAGTTCTTC.

This clonotype came up a few times. V gene TRBV3-1 combines with J gene TRBJ1-1, with TRBD1 as a possible D gene (6 bases). V lost 3 bases and J lost 1, with 9 bases in between. This CDR3 has 14 amino acids. The V gene's germline CDR1 is LGHDT and CDR2 YNNKEL (reference sequence). CDR3 amino acids: CASSHQGQNTEAFF. CDR3 nucleotide sequence: TGTGCCAGCAGCCACCAGGGGCAGAACACTGAAGCTTTCTTT.

This clonotype was counted only a few times. This chain uses TRBV20-1 with TRBJ2-4; D uncertain. Germline-derived CDR1 and CDR2 are DFQATT and SNEGSKA (reference sequence). The CDR3 spans 16 residues. The ends were cut back, 0 bases at V and 0 bases at J, with 12 bases in the middle. The CDR3 bases are TGCAGTGCTAGAGATCGACTGTGGACAGCCAAAAACATTCAGTACTTC. It is translated as CSARDRLWTAKNIQYF.